Sequencing of this T cell receptor (beta chain) was carried out in a study of response to subunit inactivated influenza vaccine. Germline assignment: CDR1 SGHTA and CDR2 FQGNSA. Between the trimmed V and J ends, which lost 5 bases and 5 bases, there was a span of 12 bases. This CDR3 has 13 residues. TCRdb analysed the RT-PCR reads with MiXCR anew, one entry per CDR3 protein. The sample includes some 180,000 distinct CDR3 sequences, around 9% seen only once; the top ten take roughly 11%. This specimen was non-naive T cells sorted from PBMCs, taken on the day of vaccination. The TCR was taken from a man aged 50-59 years who received an inactivated influenza vaccine. The chain couples TRBV7-2 to TRBJ2-5; possibly TRBD1 or TRBD2 for D (5 bases each). This CDR3 reads CASSKGSGETQYF. The CDR3 DNA reads as TGTGCCAGCAGCAAGGGGTCGGGGGAGACCCAGTACTTC.